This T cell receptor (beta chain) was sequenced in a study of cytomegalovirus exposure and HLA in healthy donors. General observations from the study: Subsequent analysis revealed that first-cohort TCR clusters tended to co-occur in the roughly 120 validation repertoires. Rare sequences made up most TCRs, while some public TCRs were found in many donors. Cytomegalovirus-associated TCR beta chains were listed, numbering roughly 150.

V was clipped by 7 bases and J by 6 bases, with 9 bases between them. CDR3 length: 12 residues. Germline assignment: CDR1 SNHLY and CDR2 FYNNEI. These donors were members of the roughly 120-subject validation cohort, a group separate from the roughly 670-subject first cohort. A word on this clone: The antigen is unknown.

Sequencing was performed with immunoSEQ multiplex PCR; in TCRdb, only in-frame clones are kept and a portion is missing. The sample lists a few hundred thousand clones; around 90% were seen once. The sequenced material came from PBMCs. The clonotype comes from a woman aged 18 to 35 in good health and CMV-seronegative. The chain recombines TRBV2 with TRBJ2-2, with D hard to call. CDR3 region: CASTALAGELFF. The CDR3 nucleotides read TGTGCCAGCACTGCTCTAGCCGGGGAGCTGTTTTTT. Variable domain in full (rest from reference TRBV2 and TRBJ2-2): EPEVTQTPSHQVTQMGQEVILRCVPISNHLYFYWYRQILGQKVEFLVSFYNNEISEKSEIFDDQFSVERPDGSNFTLKIRSTKLEDSAMYFCASTALAGELFFGEGSRLTVL.